Sequencing of this T cell receptor (beta chain) was carried out in a study of regulatory T cells in long-lasting Graves disease. Time point in this sample: newly diagnosed GD, antithyroid drugs for less than 3 months. Making the TCR library involved RNA that had been extracted from PBMCs. The sample holds many counts of this clonotype. Researchers made TCR beta libraries by using iRepertoire HTBI primers and running Arm-PCR on CDR3 regions. TCRdb re-derived calls from the multiplex PCR reads in MiXCR, one entry per CDR3 protein. The sample gives 550,000 to 600,000 distinct CDR3 sequences, about 15% of which show up once; 12% is in the top ten. This same sample was also part of a study on T cells in Graves' hyperthyroidism and ophthalmopathy. That work contributes: The primer set for the first-round RT-PCR of the TCR CDR3 was HTBI. The model's output predicted ophthalmopathy at a median of roughly 6 months prior to onset.

The TCR was taken from a man younger than 35 with Graves disease. The source was peripheral blood mononuclear cells (PBMCs), collected at new diagnosis, from a patient treated with antithyroid drugs.

The CDR3 is CASSEAGLAGETQYF. CDR3 DNA: TGTGCCAGCAGTGAAGCGGGACTAGCGGGAGAGACCCAGTACTTC. The chain has TRBV2 and TRBJ2-5; 12 bases agree with TRBD2. This CDR3 is 15 amino acids long. Germline trimming cut 0 bases from V and 4 bases from J; bases unmatched to any gene: 0. Germline CDR1 and CDR2: SNHLY and FYNNEI.